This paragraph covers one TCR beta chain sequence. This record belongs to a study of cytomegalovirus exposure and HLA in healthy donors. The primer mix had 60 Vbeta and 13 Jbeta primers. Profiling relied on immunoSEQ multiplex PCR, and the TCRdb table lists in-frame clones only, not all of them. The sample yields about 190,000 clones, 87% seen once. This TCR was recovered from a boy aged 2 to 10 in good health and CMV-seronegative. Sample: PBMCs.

The CDR3 sequence: CASSPRVERDTQYF. The DNA for the CDR3 is TGTGCCAGCTCACCACGTGTGGAGAGAGATACGCAGTATTTT. The chain carries TRBV18 and TRBJ2-3, with unresolved D. The CDR3 length is 14 residues. Germline assignment: CDR1 KGHSH and CDR2 LQKENI. The V and J ends lost 1 base and 5 bases respectively, with 10 bases between them.